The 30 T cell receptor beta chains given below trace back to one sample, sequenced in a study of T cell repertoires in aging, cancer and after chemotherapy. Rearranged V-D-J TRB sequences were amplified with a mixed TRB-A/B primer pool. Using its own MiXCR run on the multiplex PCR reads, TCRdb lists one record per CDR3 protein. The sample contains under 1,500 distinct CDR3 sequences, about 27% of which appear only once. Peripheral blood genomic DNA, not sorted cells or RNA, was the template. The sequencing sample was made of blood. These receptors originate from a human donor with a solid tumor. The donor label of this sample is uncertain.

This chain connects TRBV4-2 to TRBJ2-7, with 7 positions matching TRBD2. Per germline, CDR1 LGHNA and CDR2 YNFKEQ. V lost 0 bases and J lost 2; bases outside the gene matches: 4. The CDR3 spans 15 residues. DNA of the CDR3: TGTGCCAGCAGCCAAGAAGGGGACTACGCCTACGAGCAGTACTTC. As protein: CASSQEGDYAYEQYF.

DNA of the CDR3: TGTGCCAGCAGGGACAGACAGGAACGCTACACCTTC. It is translated as CASRDRQERYTF. V is TRBV6-6 and J is TRBJ1-2, with D possibly being TRBD1 (6 bases). V shed 6 bases and J shed 9 bases, with 14 bases lying between them. CDR3 length: 12 residues. The germline V gene encodes CDR1 MNHNY and CDR2 SVGAGI (reference sequence).

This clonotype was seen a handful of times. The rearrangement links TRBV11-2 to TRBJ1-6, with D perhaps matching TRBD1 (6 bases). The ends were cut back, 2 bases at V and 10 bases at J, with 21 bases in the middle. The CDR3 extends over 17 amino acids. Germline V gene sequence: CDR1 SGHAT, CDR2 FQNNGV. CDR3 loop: CASSLTGIFPAGSPLHF. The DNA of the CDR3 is TGTGCCAGCAGCTTAACAGGGATATTCCCTGCGGGGTCACCCCTCCACTTT.

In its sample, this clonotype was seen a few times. The CDR3 is CSAEQDYGYTF. For the CDR3, the DNA is TGCAGTGCCGAACAGGACTATGGCTACACCTTC. The chain employs TRBV20-1 and TRBJ1-2; tentatively, D is TRBD1 (5 bases). CDR1 and CDR2 from the germline V gene are DFQATT and SNEGSKA (reference sequence). The CDR3 is 11 amino acids. V was shortened by 6 bases and J by 3 bases, with 8 bases between the two germline ends.

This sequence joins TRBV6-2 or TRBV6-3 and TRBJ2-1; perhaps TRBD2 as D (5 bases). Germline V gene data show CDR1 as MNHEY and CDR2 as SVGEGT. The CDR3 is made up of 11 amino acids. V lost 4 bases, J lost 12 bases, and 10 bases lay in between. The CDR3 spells CASSSGVGQFF. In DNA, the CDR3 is TGTGCCAGCAGTTCCGGGGTAGGGCAGTTCTTC.

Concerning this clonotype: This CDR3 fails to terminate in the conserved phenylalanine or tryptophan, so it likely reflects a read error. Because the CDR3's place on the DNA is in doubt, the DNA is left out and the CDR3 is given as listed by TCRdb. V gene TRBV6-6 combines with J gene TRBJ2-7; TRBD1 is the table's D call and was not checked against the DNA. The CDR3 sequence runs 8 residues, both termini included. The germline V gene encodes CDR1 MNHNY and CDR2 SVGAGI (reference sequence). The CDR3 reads CASSEIRQ.

The DNA of the CDR3 is TGTGCCAGTAGAGTCGGGGGCTCCTACAATGAGCAGTTCTTC. It translates to CASRVGGSYNEQFF. The chain joins TRBV6-2 or TRBV6-3 to TRBJ2-1; TRBD2 might be the D (6 bases). V gave up 9 bases and J gave up 0 bases, with 12 bases separating them. The CDR3 consists of 14 residues. Per germline, CDR1 MNHEY and CDR2 SVGEGT.

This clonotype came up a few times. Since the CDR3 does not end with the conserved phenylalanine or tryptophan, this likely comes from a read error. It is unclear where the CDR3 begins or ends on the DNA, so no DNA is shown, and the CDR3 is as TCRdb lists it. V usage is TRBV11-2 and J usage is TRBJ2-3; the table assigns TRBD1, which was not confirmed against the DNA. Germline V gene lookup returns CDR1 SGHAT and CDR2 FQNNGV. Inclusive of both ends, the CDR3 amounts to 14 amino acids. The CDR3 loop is CASSLDRARGQFGV.

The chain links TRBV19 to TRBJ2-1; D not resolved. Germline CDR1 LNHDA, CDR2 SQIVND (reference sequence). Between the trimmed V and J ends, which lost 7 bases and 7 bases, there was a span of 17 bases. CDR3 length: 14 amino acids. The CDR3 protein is CASIGWAKGNEQFF. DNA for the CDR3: TGTGCCAGTATTGGGTGGGCCAAGGGAAATGAGCAGTTCTTC.

The CDR3 is CSASPEAHTEAFF. Written as DNA, the CDR3 is TGCAGTGCTAGCCCGGAGGCCCACACTGAAGCTTTCTTT. The chain is built from TRBV20-1 and TRBJ1-1, with unresolved D. Trimming shortened V by 3 bases and J by 3 bases, and 11 bases separated the two germline ends. Looked up from germline, CDR1 is DFQATT and CDR2 is SNEGSKA (reference sequence). The CDR3 covers 13 residues.

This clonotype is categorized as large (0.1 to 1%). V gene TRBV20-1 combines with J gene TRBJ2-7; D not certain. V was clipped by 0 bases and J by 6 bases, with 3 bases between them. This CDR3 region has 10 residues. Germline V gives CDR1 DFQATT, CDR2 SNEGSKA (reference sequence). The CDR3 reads CSARDFEQYF. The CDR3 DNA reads TGCAGTGCTAGAGATTTCGAGCAGTACTTC.

In nucleotides, the CDR3 is TGTGCCAGCAGCTTCACACCTAGCGGGGGGGCTTGGGAGACCCAGTACTTC. Translation: CASSFTPSGGAWETQYF. The chain employs TRBV11-2 and TRBJ2-5; 12 bases line up with TRBD2. Per the germline V gene, CDR1 is SGHAT and CDR2 is FQNNGV. Germline trimming cut 3 bases from V and 5 bases from J; bases unmatched to any gene: 10. The CDR3 consists of 17 residues. Together with reference TRBV11-2 and TRBJ2-5, the CDR3 gives the full variable domain: EAGVAQSPRYKIIEKRQSVAFWCNPISGHATLYWYQQILGQGPKLLIQFQNNGVVDDSQLPKDRFSAERLKGVDSTLKIQPAKLEDSAVYLCASSFTPSGGAWETQYFGPGTRLLVL.

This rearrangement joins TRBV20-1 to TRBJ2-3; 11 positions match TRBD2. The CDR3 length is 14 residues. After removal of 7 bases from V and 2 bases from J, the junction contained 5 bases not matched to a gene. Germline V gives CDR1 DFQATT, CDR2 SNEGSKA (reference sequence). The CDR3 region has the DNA TGCAGTGTCTCGGGACTAGCGGTCACAGATACGCAGTATTTT. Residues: CSVSGLAVTDTQYF.

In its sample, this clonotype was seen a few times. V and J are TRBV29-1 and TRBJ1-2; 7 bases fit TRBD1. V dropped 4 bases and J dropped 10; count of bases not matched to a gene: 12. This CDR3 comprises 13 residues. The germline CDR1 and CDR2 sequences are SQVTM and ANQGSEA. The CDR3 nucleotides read TGCAGCGTTGTGGGTATGACAGGGACGAACTACACCTTC. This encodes CSVVGMTGTNYTF.

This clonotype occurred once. The CDR3 DNA follows: TGTGCCAGCAGTTTTGCGGGCAACCTCTATAATTCACCCCTCCACTTT. Protein: CASSFAGNLYNSPLHF. The chain carries TRBV12-3 or TRBV12-4 and TRBJ1-6; no definite D call. V shed 3 bases and J shed 3 bases, with 12 bases lying between them. There are 16 residues in the CDR3.

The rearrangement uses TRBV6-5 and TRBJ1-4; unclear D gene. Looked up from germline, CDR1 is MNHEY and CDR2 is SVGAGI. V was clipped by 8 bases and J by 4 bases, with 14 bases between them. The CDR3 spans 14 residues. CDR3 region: CASADGRLNEKLFF. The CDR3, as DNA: TGTGCCAGCGCGGACGGCAGGCTTAATGAAAAACTGTTTTTT.

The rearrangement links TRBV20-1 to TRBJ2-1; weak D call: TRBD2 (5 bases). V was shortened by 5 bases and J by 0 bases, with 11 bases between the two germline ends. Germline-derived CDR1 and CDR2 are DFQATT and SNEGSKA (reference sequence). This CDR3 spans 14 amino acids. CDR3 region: CSASPGSSYNEQFF. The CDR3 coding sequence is TGCAGTGCTTCGCCGGGGAGCTCCTACAATGAGCAGTTCTTC.

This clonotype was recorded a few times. The CDR3, as DNA: TGTGCCAGCACCGCAACGAATGAGCAGTTCTTC. It specifies CASTATNEQFF. The genes are TRBV12-3 or TRBV12-4 and TRBJ2-1, with no clear D. Trimming left V 7 bases short and J 7 bases short, with 8 bases between. This CDR3 has 11 amino acids.

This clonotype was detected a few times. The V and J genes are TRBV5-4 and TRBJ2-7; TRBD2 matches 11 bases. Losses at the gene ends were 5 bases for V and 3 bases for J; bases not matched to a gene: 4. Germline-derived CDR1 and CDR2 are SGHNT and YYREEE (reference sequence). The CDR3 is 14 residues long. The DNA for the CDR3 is TGTGCCAGCAGACTAGCGGGAGCCCTCTACGAGCAGTACTTC. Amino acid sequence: CASRLAGALYEQYF.

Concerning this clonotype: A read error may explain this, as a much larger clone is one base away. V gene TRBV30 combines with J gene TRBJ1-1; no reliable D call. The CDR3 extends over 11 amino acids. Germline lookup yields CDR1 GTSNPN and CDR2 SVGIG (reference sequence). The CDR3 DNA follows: TGTGCCTGGAGGTGGAACACTGAAGCTTTATTT. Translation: CAWRWNTEALF.

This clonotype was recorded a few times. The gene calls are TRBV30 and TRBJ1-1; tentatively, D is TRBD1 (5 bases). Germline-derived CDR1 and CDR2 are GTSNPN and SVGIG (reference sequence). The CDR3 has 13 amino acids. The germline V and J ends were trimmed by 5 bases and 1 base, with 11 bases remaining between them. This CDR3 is CAWGAGRNTEAFF. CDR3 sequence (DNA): TGTGCCTGGGGGGCGGGGAGGAACACTGAAGCTTTCTTT.

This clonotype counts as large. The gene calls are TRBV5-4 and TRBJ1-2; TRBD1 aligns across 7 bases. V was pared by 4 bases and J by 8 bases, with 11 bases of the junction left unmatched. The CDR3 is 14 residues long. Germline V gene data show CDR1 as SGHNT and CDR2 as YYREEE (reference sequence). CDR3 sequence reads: CASSRVGTVGGYTF. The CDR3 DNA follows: TGTGCCAGCAGCCGTGTTGGGACAGTCGGGGGCTACACCTTC.

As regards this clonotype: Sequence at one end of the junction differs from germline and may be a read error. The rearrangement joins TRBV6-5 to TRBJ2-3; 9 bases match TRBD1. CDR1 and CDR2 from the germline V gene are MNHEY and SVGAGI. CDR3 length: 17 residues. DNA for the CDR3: TGTGCCAGCAGTGACTCGAGTCCGGGACAGGGCCCCGATACGCAGTATTTT. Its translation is CASSDSSPGQGPDTQYF.

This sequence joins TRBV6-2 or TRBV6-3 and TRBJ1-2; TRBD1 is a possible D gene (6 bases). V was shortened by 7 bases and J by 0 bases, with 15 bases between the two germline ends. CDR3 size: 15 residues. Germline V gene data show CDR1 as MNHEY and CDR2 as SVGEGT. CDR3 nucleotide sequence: TGTGCCAGCACCTCACAGGGATTTACTAACTATGGCTACACCTTC. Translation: CASTSQGFTNYGYTF.

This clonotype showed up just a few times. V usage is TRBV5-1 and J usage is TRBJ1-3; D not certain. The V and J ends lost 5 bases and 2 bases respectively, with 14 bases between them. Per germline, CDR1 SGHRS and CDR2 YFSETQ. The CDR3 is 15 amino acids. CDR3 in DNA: TGCGCCAGCAGGGAAGCGGGTGAGCCTGGAAACACCATATATTTT. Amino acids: CASREAGEPGNTIYF.

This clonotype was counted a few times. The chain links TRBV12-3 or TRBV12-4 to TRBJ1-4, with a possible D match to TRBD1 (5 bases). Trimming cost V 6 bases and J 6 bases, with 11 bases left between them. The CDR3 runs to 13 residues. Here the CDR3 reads CASRPGTDEKLFF. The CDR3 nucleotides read TGTGCCAGCAGGCCAGGGACGGATGAAAAACTGTTTTTT.

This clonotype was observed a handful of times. The CDR3: CASRRGRASETQYF. CDR3 nucleotides: TGTGCCAGCAGAAGGGGGAGGGCCTCGGAGACCCAGTACTTC. The chain joins TRBV27 to TRBJ2-5; TRBD2 is a possible D gene (7 bases). The CDR3 covers 14 residues. Germline V lookup: CDR1 MNHEY, CDR2 SMNVEV (reference sequence). Trimming took off 6 bases at V and 5 bases at J, with 16 bases between the two ends.

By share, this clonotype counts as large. CDR3 amino acids: CTAGQGTEAFF. CDR3 in DNA: TGCACCGCCGGACAGGGCACTGAAGCTTTCTTT. The chain uses TRBV29-1 and TRBJ1-1; TRBD1 aligns across 8 bases. The CDR3 totals 11 residues. CDR1 is SQVTM and CDR2 is ANQGSEA in the germline V gene.

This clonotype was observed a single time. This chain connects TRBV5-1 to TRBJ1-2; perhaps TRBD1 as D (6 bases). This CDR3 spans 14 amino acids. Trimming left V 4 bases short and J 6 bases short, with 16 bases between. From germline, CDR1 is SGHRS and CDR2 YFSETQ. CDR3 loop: CASSPTWGQDGYTF. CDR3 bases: TGCGCCAGCAGCCCCACCTGGGGGCAGGATGGCTACACCTTC.

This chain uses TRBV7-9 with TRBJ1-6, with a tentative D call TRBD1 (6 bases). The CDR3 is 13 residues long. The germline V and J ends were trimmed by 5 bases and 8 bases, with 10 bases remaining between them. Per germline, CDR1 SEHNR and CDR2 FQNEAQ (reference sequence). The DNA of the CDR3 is TGTGCCAGCAGCCCTAAGGGGGATTCACCCCTCCACTTT. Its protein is CASSPKGDSPLHF.